The 23 T cell receptor beta chains in this list originate from one sample, sequenced in a study of blood T cell repertoires in COVID-19. Profiled with immunoSEQ multiplex PCR; TCRdb holds only in-frame clones, not every one. The data contain just under 95,000 clones, 80% of them singletons. Specimen: peripheral blood. The receptors come from a man aged 50 to 60 who had recovered from COVID-19.

This clone was counted between two and nine times. The gene calls are TRBV2 and TRBJ1-6; tentative D call: TRBD1 (6 bases). V was clipped by 7 bases and J by 5 bases, with 12 bases between them. The CDR3 has 14 amino acids. CDR1 is SNHLY and CDR2 is FYNNEI in the germline V gene. The CDR3 region has the DNA TGTGCCAGCACCTCCGGGACAAATAATTCACCCCTCCACTTT. Translation gives CASTSGTNNSPLHF. Full variable domain (missing parts from reference TRBV2 and TRBJ1-6): EPEVTQTPSHQVTQMGQEVILRCVPISNHLYFYWYRQILGQKVEFLVSFYNNEISEKSEIFDDQFSVERPDGSNFTLKIRSTKLEDSAMYFCASTSGTNNSPLHFGNGTRLTVT.

Comments on this clone: A much more abundant neighbour one base away suggests this may be a read error. The CDR3: CASSQTANTEAFF. CDR3 sequence (DNA): TGTGCCAGCAGCCAGACAGCGAACACTGAAGCTTTCTTT. The V and J genes are TRBV3-1 (or the pseudogene TRBV3-2) and TRBJ1-1, with TRBD1 as a possible D gene (5 bases). The CDR3 loop spans 13 amino acids. CDR1 and CDR2 from the germline V gene are LGHDT and YNNKEL (reference sequence). Trimming took 3 bases from V and 1 from J, leaving 6 bases between them.

There are a few counts of this clone. V usage is TRBV19 and J usage is TRBJ2-1, with TRBD2 identical over 10 bases. The V segment lost 3 bases and the J segment 2 bases; nucleotides outside the gene matches: 7. Germline CDR1 LNHDA, CDR2 SQIVND (reference sequence). This CDR3 is 17 amino acids long. In DNA, the CDR3 is TGTGCCAGTAGTATGGACCCTAGCGGGAGACCCTACAATGAGCAGTTCTTC. Amino acids: CASSMDPSGRPYNEQFF.

CDR3: CAISESPYRSPDQPQHF. CDR3 DNA: TGTGCCATCAGTGAGTCGCCTTACCGGTCCCCCGATCAGCCCCAGCATTTT. V and J are TRBV10-3 and TRBJ1-5; D is undetermined. Germline lookup yields CDR1 ENHRY and CDR2 SYGVKD. The CDR3 has 17 residues. V lost 0 bases and J 5 bases, leaving 17 bases between the germline ends.

This chain connects TRBV15 to TRBJ1-6; 8 nucleotides agree with TRBD1. The germline gives CDR1 LNHNV, CDR2 YYDKDF (reference sequence). The ends lost 9 bases at V and 3 bases at J; junction bases unmatched: 7. The CDR3 is 15 amino acids. CDR3 nucleotide sequence: TGTGCCACTCGGGGAGACAGGGGCTATAATTCACCCCTCCACTTT. Its protein is CATRGDRGYNSPLHF.

This sequence joins TRBV11-3 and TRBJ2-2; 8 bases map to TRBD2. This CDR3 comprises 16 residues. V gave up 3 bases and J gave up 7 bases; unmatched junction bases: 10. Germline V lookup: CDR1 SGHNT, CDR2 YENEEA. The CDR3 DNA reads as TGTGCCAGCAGCTTGGTGAGCGGGAGCGGAGTCGGGGAGCTGTTTTTT. It is translated as CASSLVSGSGVGELFF.

The rearrangement joins TRBV6-5 to TRBJ2-1; a weak D match, TRBD1 (6 bases). Germline CDR1 and CDR2: MNHEY and SVGAGI. The CDR3 runs to 15 residues. Trimming took off 4 bases at V and 3 bases at J, with 13 bases between the two ends. This CDR3 reads CASSSGGANYNEQFF. As DNA, the CDR3 is TGTGCCAGCAGTTCTGGGGGCGCTAACTACAATGAGCAGTTCTTC.

V gene TRBV5-1 combines with J gene TRBJ2-1; weak D call: TRBD2 (6 bases). There are 15 residues in the CDR3. The V and J ends lost 4 bases and 8 bases respectively, with 19 bases between them. Germline V gives CDR1 SGHRS, CDR2 YFSETQ. CDR3 loop: CASSPKAGLTDEQFF. The DNA for the CDR3 is TGCGCCAGCAGCCCGAAGGCCGGACTAACTGATGAGCAGTTCTTC.

The chain has TRBV7-9 and TRBJ2-1; D remains ambiguous. V was trimmed by 3 bases and J by 4 bases, leaving 16 bases between them. Germline assignment: CDR1 SEHNR and CDR2 FQNEAQ (reference sequence). This CDR3 is built from 16 residues. Here the CDR3 DNA reads TGTGCCAGCAGCTTTAGGTTGCTACCGGGTTACAATGAGCAGTTCTTC. Translating it yields CASSFRLLPGYNEQFF.

This clone has a handful of counts. The chain combines TRBV5-4 with TRBJ1-2; 9 bases agree with TRBD1. Per germline, CDR1 SGHNT and CDR2 YYREEE (reference sequence). V dropped 0 bases and J dropped 14; count of bases not matched to a gene: 8. CDR3 length: 13 amino acids. CDR3 sequence: CASSLDGDREYTF. DNA of the CDR3: TGTGCCAGCAGCTTGGATGGGGACAGGGAGTATACCTTC. Full variable domain (outside the CDR3, taken from reference TRBV5-4 and TRBJ1-2): ETGVTQSPTHLIKTRGQQVTLRCSSQSGHNTVSWYQQALGQGPQFIFQYYREEENGRGNFPPRFSGLQFPNYSSELNVNALELDDSALYLCASSLDGDREYTFGSGTRLTVV.

V and J are TRBV2 and TRBJ2-3; 10 nucleotides align to TRBD2. The CDR3 contains 13 residues. The J segment lost 6 bases and the V segment lost 4 bases, leaving 1 base of the junction unmatched. Germline CDR1 SNHLY, CDR2 FYNNEI. CDR3 loop: CASSVLAGDTQYF. For the CDR3, the DNA is TGTGCCAGCAGTGTACTAGCGGGGGATACGCAGTATTTT.

The chain employs TRBV15 and TRBJ2-5; TRBD2 matches 10 bases. V shed 0 bases, J shed 5 bases, and the junction held 12 bases outside the gene matches. Germline V lookup: CDR1 LNHNV, CDR2 YYDKDF (reference sequence). This CDR3 has 18 amino acids. CDR3 in amino acids: CATSRDPSGRAWGETQYF. CDR3 DNA sequence: TGTGCCACCAGCAGAGATCCAAGCGGGAGGGCCTGGGGGGAGACCCAGTACTTC.

The table lists this clone with a count of one. The rearrangement uses TRBV6-1 and TRBJ1-5, with D uncertain. The CDR3 spans 14 residues. Germline V gives CDR1 MNHNS, CDR2 SASEGT. V lost 1 base and J 3 bases, leaving 7 bases between the germline ends. Written as DNA, the CDR3 is TGTGCCAGCAGTGAAGGGCGGCTCAATCAGCCCCAGCATTTT. Protein: CASSEGRLNQPQHF.

The chain couples TRBV6-6 to TRBJ2-1; tentatively, D is TRBD1 (5 bases). Between the trimmed V and J ends, which lost 2 bases and 10 bases, there was a span of 15 bases. Germline CDR1 MNHNY, CDR2 SVGAGI (reference sequence). CDR3 size: 14 residues. The CDR3 nucleotides read TGTGCCAGCAGTTACGCGAGAAACCAGGGCGAGCAGTTCTTC. Its protein product is CASSYARNQGEQFF.

As regards this clone: Other DNA sequences from this sample encode an identical CDR3 as well. This chain links TRBV27 with TRBJ2-7; tentative D call: TRBD1 (6 bases). Trimming cost V 5 bases and J 2 bases, with 13 bases left between them. Germline lookup yields CDR1 MNHEY and CDR2 SMNVEV (reference sequence). There are 14 residues in the CDR3. The CDR3 protein is CASSPATGTYEQYF. DNA for the CDR3: TGTGCCAGCAGTCCCGCGACAGGTACCTACGAGCAGTACTTC.

The chain employs TRBV7-2 and TRBJ2-7, with D possibly being TRBD1 (6 bases). Germline CDR1 reads SGHTA; CDR2 reads FQGNSA. Trimming stripped 1 base from V and 2 bases from J, with 21 bases between. There are 18 residues in the CDR3. The CDR3 sequence is CASSLVGWGQGFAYEQYF. In DNA, the CDR3 is TGTGCCAGCAGCTTAGTAGGGTGGGGGCAGGGCTTTGCCTACGAGCAGTACTTC.

V gene TRBV13 combines with J gene TRBJ2-1; a weak D match, TRBD1 (5 bases). V shed 5 bases and J shed 8 bases, with 7 bases lying between them. Germline values: CDR1 PRHDT, CDR2 FYEKMQ (reference sequence). This CDR3 spans 11 amino acids. The CDR3 loop is CASSQGDEQFF. The DNA of the CDR3 is TGTGCCAGCAGCCAGGGCGATGAGCAGTTCTTC.

The chain uses TRBV19 and TRBJ1-1, with 10 bases aligning to TRBD1. V gave up 4 bases and J gave up 1 base; unmatched junction bases: 9. The germline V gene encodes CDR1 LNHDA and CDR2 SQIVND (reference sequence). CDR3 length: 17 residues. The chain's CDR3 is CASSKTDRGIQNTEAFF. CDR3 DNA sequence: TGTGCCAGTAGTAAAACGGACAGGGGGATTCAGAACACTGAAGCTTTCTTT.

The chain links TRBV5-1 to TRBJ2-5; 8 nucleotides match TRBD2. The CDR3 contains 18 residues. J was trimmed by 5 bases and V by 2 bases; bases with no gene match: 17. Per the germline V gene, CDR1 is SGHRS and CDR2 is YFSETQ. The CDR3 bases are TGCGCCAGCAGCTTCCCCGAGGCCCGGGGGGGCTTGGGGGAGACCCAGTACTTC. It is translated as CASSFPEARGGLGETQYF.

The rearrangement uses TRBV2 and TRBJ2-2; tentative D call: TRBD1 (6 bases). V lost 5 bases, J lost 0 bases, and 7 bases lay in between. CDR3 length equals 14 residues. The germline V gene has CDR1 SNHLY and CDR2 FYNNEI. CDR3 coding DNA: TGTGCCAGCAGTCCAGGGGCGAACACCGGGGAGCTGTTTTTT. This gives the protein CASSPGANTGELFF.

This clone was counted a few times. This chain links TRBV28 with TRBJ2-2; TRBD1 matches at 8 bases. The germline V gene has CDR1 MDHEN and CDR2 SYDVKM. The CDR3 is made up of 17 amino acids. Losses at the gene ends were 0 bases for V and 7 bases for J; bases not matched to a gene: 10. The CDR3 loop is CASSLWGLGQGGGELFF. The CDR3 nucleotides are TGTGCCAGCAGTTTATGGGGCCTCGGACAGGGAGGCGGGGAGCTGTTTTTT. Combining the CDR3 with reference TRBV28 and TRBJ2-2 gives the whole variable domain DVKVTQSSRYLVKRTGEKVFLECVQDMDHENMFWYRQDPGLGLRLIYFSYDVKMKEKGDIPEGYSVSREKKERFSLILESASTNQTSMYLCASSLWGLGQGGGELFFGEGSRLTVL.

The chain carries TRBV7-9 and TRBJ2-7, with TRBD1 matching over 10 bases. Per germline, CDR1 SEHNR and CDR2 FQNEAQ (reference sequence). The CDR3 runs 12 residues. Trimming took 6 bases from V and 5 from J; bases not matched to a gene: 1. The CDR3: CASRGQGNEQYF. Here the CDR3 DNA reads TGTGCCAGCAGGGGACAGGGGAACGAGCAGTACTTC.

This clone was seen a handful of times. The chain carries TRBV7-2 and TRBJ2-7; D not resolved. Germline lookup yields CDR1 SGHTA and CDR2 FQGNSA. The CDR3 sequence is 12 residues long. The V end lost 4 bases, the J end lost 5 bases, and 9 bases lay between the germline ends. As DNA, the CDR3 is TGTGCCAGCAGCTCTCAACGGGACGAGCAGTACTTC. It is translated as CASSSQRDEQYF. Using reference TRBV7-2 and TRBJ2-7 for the parts outside the CDR3, the full variable domain is GAGVSQSPSNKVTEKGKDVELRCDPISGHTALYWYRQSLGQGLEFLIYFQGNSAPDKSGLPSDRFSAERTGGSVSTLTIQRTQQEDSAVYLCASSSQRDEQYFGPGTRLTVT.